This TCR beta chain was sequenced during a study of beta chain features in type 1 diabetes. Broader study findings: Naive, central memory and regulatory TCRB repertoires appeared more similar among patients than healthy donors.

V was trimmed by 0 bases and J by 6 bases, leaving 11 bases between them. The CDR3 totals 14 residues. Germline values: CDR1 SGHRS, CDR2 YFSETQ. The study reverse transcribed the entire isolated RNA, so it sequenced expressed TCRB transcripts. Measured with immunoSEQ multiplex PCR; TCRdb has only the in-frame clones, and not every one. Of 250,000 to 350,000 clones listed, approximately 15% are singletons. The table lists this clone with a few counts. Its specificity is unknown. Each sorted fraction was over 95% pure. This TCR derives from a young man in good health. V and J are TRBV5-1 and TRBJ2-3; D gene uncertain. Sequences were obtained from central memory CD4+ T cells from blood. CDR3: CASSLEAKVDTQYF. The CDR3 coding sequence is TGCGCCAGCAGCTTGGAAGCGAAGGTGGATACGCAGTATTTT.